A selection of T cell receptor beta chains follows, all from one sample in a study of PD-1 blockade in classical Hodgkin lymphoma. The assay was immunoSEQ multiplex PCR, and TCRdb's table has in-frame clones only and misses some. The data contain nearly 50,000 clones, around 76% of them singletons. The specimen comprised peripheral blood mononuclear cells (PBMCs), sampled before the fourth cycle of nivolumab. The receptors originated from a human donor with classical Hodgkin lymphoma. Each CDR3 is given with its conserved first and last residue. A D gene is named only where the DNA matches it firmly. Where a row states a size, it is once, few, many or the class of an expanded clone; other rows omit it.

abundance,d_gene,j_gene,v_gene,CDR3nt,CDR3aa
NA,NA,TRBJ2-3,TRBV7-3,TGTGCCAGCGGAGGACAAAACACAGATACGCAGTATTTT,CASGGQNTDTQYF
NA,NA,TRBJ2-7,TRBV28,TGTGCCAGCAGTTCCGGGACCTGGAGCTCCTACGAGCAGTACTTC,CASSSGTWSSYEQYF
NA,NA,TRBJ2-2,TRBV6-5,TGTGCCAGCAGTGTCCGGGACCAGGTCAACGGGGAGCTGTTTTTT,CASSVRDQVNGELFF
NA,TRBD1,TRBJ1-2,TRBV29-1,TGCAGCGTTGGAACAGGGGAGAGTGGCTACACCTTC,CSVGTGESGYTF
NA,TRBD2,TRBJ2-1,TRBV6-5,TGTGCCAGCAGTTCGGTAGCGGGGAGGTCCTACAATGAGCAGTTCTTC,CASSSVAGRSYNEQFF
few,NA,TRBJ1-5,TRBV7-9,TGTGCCAGCAGCTTAGCGGGGGGAGCGCCCCAGCATTTT,CASSLAGGAPQHF
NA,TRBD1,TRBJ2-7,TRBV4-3,TGCGCCAGCAGCCAGGGACAGGGCTCCTACGAGCAGTACTTC,CASSQGQGSYEQYF
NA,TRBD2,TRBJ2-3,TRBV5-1,TGCGCCAGCGGACCGGGACTAGCGGGATACTCAGATACGCAGTATTTT,CASGPGLAGYSDTQYF
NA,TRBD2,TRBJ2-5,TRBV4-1,TGCGCCAGCAGCCAAGACCCCGGTCGCGGGGCTGGGGGGGAAGAGACCCAGTACTTC,CASSQDPGRGAGGEETQYF
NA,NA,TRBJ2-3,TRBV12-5,TGTGCTAGTGTGGGGGATTACACAGATACGCAGTATTTT,CASVGDYTDTQYF
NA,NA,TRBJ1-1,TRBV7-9,TGTGCCAGCAGCTTAGGAATTCCGAACACTGAAGCTTTCTTT,CASSLGIPNTEAFF
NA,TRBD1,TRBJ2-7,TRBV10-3,TGTGCCACACTAAGGGGGACAGGCAGCGATTATTACGAGCAGTACTTC,CATLRGTGSDYYEQYF
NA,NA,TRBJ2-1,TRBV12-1,TGTGCCAGCAGCTTTACTAAGAAGAGGCGTCGGGGGGAGTACAATGAGCAGTTCTTC,CASSFTKKRRRGEYNEQFF
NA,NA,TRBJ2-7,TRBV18,TGTGCCAGCTCACCTCAACAGGAGACCTACGAGCAGTACTTC,CASSPQQETYEQYF
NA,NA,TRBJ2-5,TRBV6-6,TGTGCCAGCAGCCACTCGGGACGAAGCTTGGAGACCCAGTACTTC,CASSHSGRSLETQYF
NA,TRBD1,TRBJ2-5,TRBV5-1,TGCGCCAGCACCCGGACAGGGTGGTCCTTTGTGGAGACCCAGTACTTC,CASTRTGWSFVETQYF
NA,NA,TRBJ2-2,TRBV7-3,TGTGCCAGCAGCTCACAGGGTGACACCGGGGAGCTGTTTTTT,CASSSQGDTGELFF
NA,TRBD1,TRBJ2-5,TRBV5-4,TGTGCCAGCAGCCAAGGGACAGGGACCGAGACCCAGTACTTC,CASSQGTGTETQYF
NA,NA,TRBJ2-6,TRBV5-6,TGTGCCAGCAGCTTGCTTGGGGCCAACGTCCTGACTTTC,CASSLLGANVLTF
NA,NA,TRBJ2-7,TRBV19,TGTGCCAGTAGTATAAGTGGGATTAACGAGCAGTACTTC,CASSISGINEQYF
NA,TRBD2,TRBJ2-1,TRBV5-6,TGTGCCAGCAGCCGGGAGGGGGAGCAGTTCTTC,CASSREGEQFF
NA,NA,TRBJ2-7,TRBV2,TGTGCCAGCAGTTTACCAGAGCGGGTCCACGAGCAGTACTTC,CASSLPERVHEQYF
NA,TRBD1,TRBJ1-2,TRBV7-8,TGTGCCAGCAGCGAAGCCGGGACAGCCTTCTATGGCTACACCTTC,CASSEAGTAFYGYTF
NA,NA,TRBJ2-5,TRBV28,TGTGCCAGCAGTTTAGCAGGGCTGGAGACCCAGTACTTC,CASSLAGLETQYF
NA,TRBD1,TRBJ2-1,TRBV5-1,TGCGCCAGCAGCTTGGCCCTGGACAGGGGGAGGTATGAGCAGTTCTTC,CASSLALDRGRYEQFF
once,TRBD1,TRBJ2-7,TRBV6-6,TGTGCCAGCAGAGGGGACAGCACCACCTACGAGCAGTACTTC,CASRGDSTTYEQYF
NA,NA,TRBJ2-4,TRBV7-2,TGTGCCAGCAGCCCCGGAGGGCAGGCCAAAAACATTCAGTACTTC,CASSPGGQAKNIQYF
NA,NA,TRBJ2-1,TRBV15,TGTGCCACCAGCCGTCGGGGCCTAGCGTCCAATGAGCAGTTCTTC,CATSRRGLASNEQFF
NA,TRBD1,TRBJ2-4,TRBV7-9,TGTGCCAGCAGCCAGGGGGCGGGGCTAGCCAAAAACATTCAGTACTTC,CASSQGAGLAKNIQYF
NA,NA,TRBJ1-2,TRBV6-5,TGTGCCAGCAGTCAAACAGTGTCGGCTGGCTACACCTTC,CASSQTVSAGYTF
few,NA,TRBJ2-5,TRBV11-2,TGTGCCAGCAGCTTAGAACGGCAAGGGGAGACCCAGTACTTC,CASSLERQGETQYF
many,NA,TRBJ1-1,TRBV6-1,TGTGCCAGCAGTTTCAGTGACGGCACTGAAGCTTTCTTT,CASSFSDGTEAFF
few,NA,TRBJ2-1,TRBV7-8,TGTGCCAGCAGCCCGTCCAACGCGGGATACAATGAGCAGTTCTTC,CASSPSNAGYNEQFF
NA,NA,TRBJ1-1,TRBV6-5,TGTGCCAGCAGTTACCACACTGTGAACACTGAAGCTTTCTTT,CASSYHTVNTEAFF
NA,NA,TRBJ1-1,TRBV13,TGTGCCAGCAGCTTCCACCAGGGTTCCGCCACTGAAGCTTTCTTT,CASSFHQGSATEAFF
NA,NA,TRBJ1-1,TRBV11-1,TGTGCCAGCAGCTTAGAGCCGAACACTGAAGCTTTCTTT,CASSLEPNTEAFF
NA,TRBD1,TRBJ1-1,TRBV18,TGTGCCAGCTCATTTTCCCAGGGGGCGGGCGGTGAAGCTTTCTTT,CASSFSQGAGGEAFF
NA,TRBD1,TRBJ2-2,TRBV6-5,TGTGCCAGCAGTCGGACAGGGACGCACACCGGGGAGCTGTTTTTT,CASSRTGTHTGELFF
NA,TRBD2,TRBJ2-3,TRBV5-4,TGTGCCAGCAGCTTACATAGCGGGTCGTTGACAGATACGCAGTATTTT,CASSLHSGSLTDTQYF
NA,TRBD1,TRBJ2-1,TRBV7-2,TGTGCCAGCAGCTTAGATGGGACAGGGGTTTACAATGAGCAGTTCTTC,CASSLDGTGVYNEQFF
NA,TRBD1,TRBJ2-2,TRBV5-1,TGCGCCAGCAGCCTGGAAACCGGGACAGGGAACACCGGGGAGCTGTTTTTT,CASSLETGTGNTGELFF
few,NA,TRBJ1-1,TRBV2,TGTGCCAGCAGTGATGAGGGGAACACTGAAGCTTTCTTT,CASSDEGNTEAFF
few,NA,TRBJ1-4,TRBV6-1,TGTGCCACCACAGGGATCGGTAATGAAAAACTGTTTTTT,CATTGIGNEKLFF
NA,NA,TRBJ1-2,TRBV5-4,TGTGCCAGCAGCTGGAAGGGTTTCCATGGCTACACCTTC,CASSWKGFHGYTF
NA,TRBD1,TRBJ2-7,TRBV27,TGTGCCAGCAGCGACAGGGGCCAGGGCGAGCAGTACTTC,CASSDRGQGEQYF
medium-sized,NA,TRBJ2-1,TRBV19,TGTGCCAGTAGTGGGGGCGGGACAATCAATGAGCAGTTCTTC,CASSGGGTINEQFF
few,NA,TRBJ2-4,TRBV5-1,TGCGCCAGCAGGGATAAAGAGGGACAAAACTCAAACATTCAGTACTTC,CASRDKEGQNSNIQYF
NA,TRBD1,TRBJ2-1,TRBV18,TGTGCCAGCTCACCACAGGACAGGTTAAGCTCCTACAATGAGCAGTTCTTC,CASSPQDRLSSYNEQFF
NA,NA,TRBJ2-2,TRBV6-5,TGTGCCAGCAGACGAGCGACCGGGGAGCTGTTTTTT,CASRRATGELFF
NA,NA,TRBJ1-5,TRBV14,TGTGCCAGCAGCCAAGGGCCAGGCCAGCCCCAGCATTTT,CASSQGPGQPQHF
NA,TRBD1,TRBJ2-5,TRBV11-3,TGTGCCAGCAGCTTCAGGGGGTCAATAGAGACCCAGTACTTC,CASSFRGSIETQYF
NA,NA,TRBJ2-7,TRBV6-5,TGTGCCAGCAGTTACTCCGGCAGGACCTACGAGCAGTACTTC,CASSYSGRTYEQYF
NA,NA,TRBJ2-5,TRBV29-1,TGCAGCGTTGCGGGGGACGGAAAGTCCGAGACCCAGTACTTC,CSVAGDGKSETQYF
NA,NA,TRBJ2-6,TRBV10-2,TGCGCCAGCAGTGATGCGGGACCCGGGGCCAACGTCCTGACTTTC,CASSDAGPGANVLTF
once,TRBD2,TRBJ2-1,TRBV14,TGTGCCAGCAGCCAAGATCTAAAGCCGCTAGCGGGAGATTTCTATGAGCAGTTCTTC,CASSQDLKPLAGDFYEQFF
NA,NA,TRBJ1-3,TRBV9,TGTGCCAGCAGCGTAGGTCTCTCTGGAAACACCATATATTTT,CASSVGLSGNTIYF
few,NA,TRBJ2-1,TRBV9,TGTGCCAGCAGCGAGGGGAGGGGACAGAGCTCCTACAATGAGCAGTTCTTC,CASSEGRGQSSYNEQFF
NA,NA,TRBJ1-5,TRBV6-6,TGTGCCAGCAACCCGGACATTTATAGCAATCAGCCCCAGCATTTT,CASNPDIYSNQPQHF
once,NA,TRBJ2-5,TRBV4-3,TGCGCCAGCAGCCAAGATATCTCCGCGGGTGGAGAGACCCAGTACTTC,CASSQDISAGGETQYF